Included here is one TCR beta chain sequence, with context. Using immunoSEQ multiplex PCR, the repertoire was profiled, and TCRdb retains in-frame clones only, with some absent. The repertoire holds under 250,000 clones, with over 75% as singletons. The V and J ends lost 6 bases and 4 bases, in that order; junction bases with no gene match: 6. The CDR3 extends over 15 amino acids. CDR1 is KGHSH and CDR2 is LQKENI in the germline V gene. This specimen belongs to a study of blood T cell repertoires in COVID-19. At the level of the study: Sources were T cells, B-cell-depleted T cells, or PBMCs; the material itself was cDNA or gDNA.

V gene TRBV18 combines with J gene TRBJ2-5; TRBD2 matches at 12 bases. This receptor was identified in a human donor in a cohort sampled during active COVID-19. Material for sequencing was peripheral blood. Written as DNA, the CDR3 is TGTGCCAGCTCGCCAACTAGCGGGGGGCGAGAGACCCAGTACTTC. The encoded protein is CASSPTSGGRETQYF.